A selection of T cell receptor beta chains follows, all from one sample in a study of blood T cell repertoires in COVID-19. The assay was immunoSEQ multiplex PCR, and TCRdb's table has in-frame clones only and misses some. The table includes roughly 700,000 clones, about nine tenths detected once. The sample taken for sequencing was peripheral blood. Receptors were obtained from a woman under 30 with acute or convalescent COVID-19. The CDR3 runs from the conserved cysteine through the conserved F or W. D genes are given only for firm matches. Clone size is stated in some rows and not others, as once, few, many or a class when expanded.

v_call: TRBV7-9
d_call: -
j_call: TRBJ1-5
clone_size: -
cdr3_aa: CASSPGASNQPQHF
cdr3_nt: TGTGCCAGCAGCCCAGGGGCTAGCAATCAGCCCCAGCATTTT

v_call: TRBV19
d_call: TRBD2
j_call: TRBJ2-7
clone_size: -
cdr3_aa: CASSIKGATSGGPYEQYF
cdr3_nt: TGTGCCAGTAGTATTAAGGGAGCGACTAGCGGGGGCCCCTACGAGCAGTACTTC

v_call: TRBV12-3/TRBV12-4
d_call: -
j_call: TRBJ1-5
clone_size: -
cdr3_aa: CASSLSLVKPQHF
cdr3_nt: TGTGCCAGCAGTTTGAGCCTAGTGAAGCCCCAGCATTTT

v_call: TRBV6-5
d_call: TRBD1
j_call: TRBJ2-3
clone_size: once
cdr3_aa: CASRPDRADTDTQYF
cdr3_nt: TGTGCCAGCAGGCCAGACAGGGCGGACACAGATACGCAGTATTTT

v_call: TRBV5-4
d_call: -
j_call: TRBJ2-7
clone_size: -
cdr3_aa: CASSLDGREQYF
cdr3_nt: TGTGCCAGCAGCTTGGATGGGCGAGAGCAGTACTTC

v_call: TRBV19
d_call: -
j_call: TRBJ2-7
clone_size: -
cdr3_aa: CASSQTGTPYEQYF
cdr3_nt: TGTGCCAGTAGCCAAACCGGGACACCTTACGAGCAGTACTTC

v_call: TRBV6-5
d_call: TRBD1
j_call: TRBJ1-5
clone_size: -
cdr3_aa: CASSTTGASQPQHF
cdr3_nt: TGTGCCAGCAGTACGACAGGGGCCAGTCAGCCCCAGCATTTT

v_call: TRBV5-1
d_call: TRBD2
j_call: TRBJ2-2
clone_size: -
cdr3_aa: CASSLIGLAENTGELFF
cdr3_nt: TGCGCCAGCAGCTTGATTGGACTAGCGGAAAACACCGGGGAGCTGTTTTTT

v_call: TRBV3-1/TRBV3-2
d_call: -
j_call: TRBJ2-1
clone_size: -
cdr3_aa: CASSQDQWGDSEQFF
cdr3_nt: TGTGCCAGCAGCCAAGATCAGTGGGGCGACTCAGAGCAGTTCTTC

v_call: TRBV28
d_call: -
j_call: TRBJ1-5
clone_size: -
cdr3_aa: CASSLVSGLYSNQPQHF
cdr3_nt: TGTGCCAGCAGTTTAGTTTCAGGGCTATATAGCAATCAGCCCCAGCATTTT

v_call: TRBV3-1/TRBV3-2
d_call: -
j_call: TRBJ2-1
clone_size: -
cdr3_aa: CASSPGVSGYNEQFF
cdr3_nt: TGTGCCAGCAGCCCTGGGGTAAGCGGGTACAATGAGCAGTTCTTC

v_call: TRBV4-1
d_call: -
j_call: TRBJ1-5
clone_size: -
cdr3_aa: CASSQGVARSGSNQPQHF
cdr3_nt: TGCGCCAGCAGCCAAGGAGTCGCCAGGTCGGGGAGCAATCAGCCCCAGCATTTT

v_call: TRBV25-1
d_call: -
j_call: TRBJ2-1
clone_size: -
cdr3_aa: CASSEGGILYNEQFF
cdr3_nt: TGTGCCAGCAGTGAAGGGGGCATTCTATACAATGAGCAGTTCTTC

v_call: TRBV6-6
d_call: TRBD1
j_call: TRBJ1-2
clone_size: -
cdr3_aa: CASSTPLLTGMDGYTF
cdr3_nt: TGTGCCAGCAGTACCCCCCTACTGACAGGGATGGATGGCTACACCTTC

v_call: TRBV5-1
d_call: TRBD1
j_call: TRBJ1-2
clone_size: -
cdr3_aa: CASSRDLDRGFNYGYTF
cdr3_nt: TGCGCCAGCAGCCGAGATCTCGACAGGGGATTTAACTATGGCTACACCTTC

v_call: TRBV19
d_call: -
j_call: TRBJ2-2
clone_size: once
cdr3_aa: CATLTETGELFF
cdr3_nt: TGTGCCACCCTTACAGAGACCGGGGAGCTGTTTTTT

v_call: TRBV9
d_call: -
j_call: TRBJ2-7
clone_size: -
cdr3_aa: CASSVVEASYEQYF
cdr3_nt: TGTGCCAGCAGCGTAGTAGAGGCATCCTACGAGCAGTACTTC

v_call: TRBV6-2/TRBV6-3
d_call: -
j_call: TRBJ2-3
clone_size: -
cdr3_aa: CASSYAGSTDTQYF
cdr3_nt: TGTGCCAGCAGTTACGCCGGTTCCACAGATACGCAGTATTTT

v_call: TRBV24-1
d_call: TRBD1
j_call: TRBJ1-5
clone_size: -
cdr3_aa: CATSDLGGRRVGSNQPQHF
cdr3_nt: TGTGCCACCAGTGACCTAGGGGGCAGAAGGGTAGGTAGCAATCAGCCCCAGCATTTT

v_call: TRBV19
d_call: TRBD1
j_call: TRBJ2-2
clone_size: -
cdr3_aa: CASSLHQGASGELFF
cdr3_nt: TGTGCCAGTAGTTTGCACCAGGGGGCCTCCGGGGAGCTGTTTTTT

v_call: TRBV7-6
d_call: -
j_call: TRBJ1-3
clone_size: -
cdr3_aa: CASSLAFKGPGNTIYF
cdr3_nt: TGTGCCAGCAGCCTGGCGTTTAAGGGGCCTGGAAACACCATATATTTT

v_call: TRBV28
d_call: TRBD2
j_call: TRBJ2-1
clone_size: -
cdr3_aa: CASSLGGGGHYNEQFF
cdr3_nt: TGTGCCAGCAGTTTAGGGGGCGGGGGGCACTACAATGAGCAGTTCTTC

v_call: TRBV20-1
d_call: -
j_call: TRBJ1-3
clone_size: -
cdr3_aa: CSASVSNGNTIYF
cdr3_nt: TGCAGTGCTAGTGTGTCAAATGGAAACACCATATATTTT

v_call: TRBV7-2
d_call: TRBD1
j_call: TRBJ1-2
clone_size: -
cdr3_aa: CASRTGNYGYTF
cdr3_nt: TGTGCCAGCAGGACAGGGAACTATGGCTACACCTTC

v_call: TRBV18
d_call: -
j_call: TRBJ1-3
clone_size: -
cdr3_aa: CASSPPAGWNTIYF
cdr3_nt: TGTGCCAGCTCACCACCAGCAGGGTGGAACACCATATATTTT

v_call: TRBV7-3
d_call: TRBD1
j_call: TRBJ1-1
clone_size: -
cdr3_aa: CASGQGGTEAFF
cdr3_nt: TGTGCCAGCGGACAGGGTGGCACTGAAGCTTTCTTT

v_call: TRBV5-1
d_call: -
j_call: TRBJ2-7
clone_size: -
cdr3_aa: CASSLEQSTSYEQYF
cdr3_nt: TGCGCCAGCAGCTTGGAACAGTCCACCTCCTACGAGCAGTACTTC

v_call: TRBV28
d_call: -
j_call: TRBJ1-1
clone_size: -
cdr3_aa: CASSEPGEQRETEAFF
cdr3_nt: TGTGCCAGCAGTGAACCTGGTGAACAGAGGGAGACTGAAGCTTTCTTT

v_call: TRBV5-1
d_call: -
j_call: TRBJ2-7
clone_size: -
cdr3_aa: CASSNGRGSYEQYF
cdr3_nt: TGCGCCAGCAGCAATGGTCGGGGTTCCTACGAGCAGTACTTC

v_call: TRBV19
d_call: TRBD1
j_call: TRBJ2-7
clone_size: -
cdr3_aa: CASSSGQGASEQYF
cdr3_nt: TGTGCCAGTAGTAGTGGACAGGGGGCGTCCGAGCAGTACTTC

v_call: TRBV6-5
d_call: TRBD1
j_call: TRBJ2-7
clone_size: -
cdr3_aa: CASSYRRGLAYEQYF
cdr3_nt: TGTGCCAGCAGTTACCGCAGGGGGCTTGCGTACGAGCAGTACTTC

v_call: TRBV30
d_call: -
j_call: TRBJ2-2
clone_size: -
cdr3_aa: CAWSQGGEDTGELFF
cdr3_nt: TGTGCCTGGAGTCAAGGAGGGGAGGACACCGGGGAGCTGTTTTTT

v_call: TRBV4-2
d_call: TRBD1
j_call: TRBJ2-3
clone_size: -
cdr3_aa: CASSPTRQGADTQYF
cdr3_nt: TGTGCCAGCAGCCCAACCCGACAGGGGGCAGATACGCAGTATTTT

v_call: TRBV9
d_call: -
j_call: TRBJ1-5
clone_size: -
cdr3_aa: CASSVVVPVEQIYSNQPQHF
cdr3_nt: TGTGCCAGCAGCGTAGTAGTTCCGGTGGAACAGATTTATAGCAATCAGCCCCAGCATTTT

v_call: TRBV7-9
d_call: TRBD1
j_call: TRBJ1-1
clone_size: -
cdr3_aa: CASTSTGVNAFF
cdr3_nt: TGTGCCAGCACCTCAACAGGGGTAAACGCTTTCTTT

v_call: TRBV19
d_call: -
j_call: TRBJ1-3
clone_size: -
cdr3_aa: CASSRGGPADTIYF
cdr3_nt: TGTGCCAGTAGTCGGGGGGGTCCGGCGGACACCATATATTTT

v_call: TRBV5-6
d_call: -
j_call: TRBJ2-7
clone_size: -
cdr3_aa: CASSFIETSYEQYF
cdr3_nt: TGTGCCAGCAGCTTCATCGAGACTAGCTACGAGCAGTACTTC

v_call: TRBV5-8
d_call: -
j_call: TRBJ2-1
clone_size: -
cdr3_aa: CASSLALGTSVLDEQFF
cdr3_nt: TGTGCCAGCAGCTTGGCGTTGGGGACTTCTGTTCTTGATGAGCAGTTCTTC

v_call: TRBV9
d_call: -
j_call: TRBJ2-1
clone_size: -
cdr3_aa: CASSVAPNSYNEQFF
cdr3_nt: TGTGCCAGCAGCGTAGCCCCAAATTCCTACAATGAGCAGTTCTTC

v_call: TRBV30
d_call: -
j_call: TRBJ1-1
clone_size: -
cdr3_aa: CAWTHRAPFSEAFF
cdr3_nt: TGTGCCTGGACCCACAGGGCTCCTTTCTCTGAAGCTTTCTTT

v_call: TRBV18
d_call: TRBD1
j_call: TRBJ1-3
clone_size: -
cdr3_aa: CASSPTGSSGNTIYF
cdr3_nt: TGTGCCAGCTCACCGACAGGGTCTTCGGGAAACACCATATATTTT

v_call: TRBV3-1/TRBV3-2
d_call: -
j_call: TRBJ1-1
clone_size: -
cdr3_aa: CASSPQVNTEAFF
cdr3_nt: TGTGCCAGCAGTCCTCAGGTGAACACTGAAGCTTTCTTT

v_call: TRBV2
d_call: TRBD1
j_call: TRBJ1-4
clone_size: -
cdr3_aa: CASREDRVATNEKLFF
cdr3_nt: TGTGCCAGCAGAGAAGACAGGGTTGCAACTAATGAAAAACTGTTTTTT

v_call: TRBV24-1
d_call: TRBD2
j_call: TRBJ2-2
clone_size: -
cdr3_aa: CATSSGTRNPGELFF
cdr3_nt: TGTGCCACCTCCTCCGGGACTAGGAACCCCGGGGAGCTGTTTTTT

v_call: TRBV25-1
d_call: -
j_call: TRBJ1-1
clone_size: -
cdr3_aa: CASSEGRQGGRWTEAFF
cdr3_nt: TGTGCCAGCAGTGAGGGTCGGCAGGGTGGGCGTTGGACTGAAGCTTTCTTT

v_call: TRBV15
d_call: TRBD1
j_call: TRBJ1-5
clone_size: -
cdr3_aa: CATSREQGAIQPQHF
cdr3_nt: TGTGCCACCAGCAGAGAACAGGGGGCGATTCAGCCCCAGCATTTT

v_call: TRBV2
d_call: TRBD1
j_call: TRBJ2-1
clone_size: -
cdr3_aa: CASSLDRSSYNEQFF
cdr3_nt: TGTGCCAGCAGTCTGGACAGGAGCTCCTACAATGAGCAGTTCTTC

v_call: TRBV2
d_call: TRBD2
j_call: TRBJ2-7
clone_size: -
cdr3_aa: CASRIGLSGGTRTYEQYF
cdr3_nt: TGTGCCAGCAGAATTGGACTAAGCGGGGGGACCAGGACCTACGAGCAGTACTTC

v_call: TRBV6-2/TRBV6-3
d_call: -
j_call: TRBJ1-1
clone_size: once
cdr3_aa: CASSSGTHREAFF
cdr3_nt: TGTGCCAGCAGCTCCGGGACACACAGAGAAGCTTTCTTT

v_call: TRBV7-2
d_call: -
j_call: TRBJ2-3
clone_size: once
cdr3_aa: CASSRSGLTADTQYF
cdr3_nt: TGTGCCAGCAGCCGCTCGGGACTGACGGCCGATACGCAGTATTTT

v_call: TRBV19
d_call: TRBD1
j_call: TRBJ1-2
clone_size: few
cdr3_aa: CASSPGTGSAGYTF
cdr3_nt: TGTGCCAGTAGTCCCGGGACAGGGTCGGCTGGCTACACCTTC

v_call: TRBV20-1
d_call: -
j_call: TRBJ1-3
clone_size: -
cdr3_aa: CSASGGPGLSGNTIYF
cdr3_nt: TGCAGTGCTAGTGGGGGGCCAGGACTCTCTGGAAACACCATATATTTT

v_call: TRBV28
d_call: -
j_call: TRBJ1-2
clone_size: -
cdr3_aa: CASSTFPSYTF
cdr3_nt: TGTGCCAGCAGTACATTTCCAAGCTACACCTTC